This record concerns one TCR beta chain sequence. The antigen remains unidentified. This sample stems from a study of tumor-infiltrating lymphocytes in localized non-small cell lung cancer. Study-wide results and caveats: T-cell fraction did not differ between immunotypes IM1 and IM2. Only some patients had TCR sequencing, depending on available tissue.

This CDR3 region has 16 residues. CDR1 is SGHNT, CDR2 YENEEA, per germline. With V trimmed by 5 bases and J by 3 bases, 10 bases remained unmatched. TCRdb keeps only in-frame clones here, not all; method: immunoSEQ multiplex PCR. The profile covers around 16,000 clones, with roughly 40% appearing a single time and around 16% taken by the ten largest. The sequenced material came from lung tumor tissue. The rearrangement uses TRBV11-3 and TRBJ1-5; 7 bases fit TRBD1. The receptor's source is a human donor with non-small cell lung cancer. The CDR3 loop is CASSRPGQRINQPQHF. CDR3 nucleotide sequence: TGTGCCAGCAGCCGTCCGGGACAGCGGATCAATCAGCCCCAGCATTTT.